Presented here are 24 T cell receptor beta chains from one specimen sequenced in a study of spatial heterogeneity in lung cancer. Findings and limits, study-wide: Tracking of tumor mutation counts was seen in expanded intratumoral alpha and beta TCR counts.

These receptors lack a known antigen. The sample's time point: sample taken at primary tumor resection. TCRdb redid the calling of the 5' RACE reads with MiXCR, one entry per CDR3 protein. The top ten clones hold roughly 14% of a sample with approximately 9,400 distinct CDR3 sequences, 12% of them seen once. The sample here was lung tumor tissue, taken at surgery. The receptors come from a female donor with early-stage non-small cell lung cancer.

This clonotype has at least ten counts. The V and J genes are TRBV29-1 and TRBJ2-3; tentative D call: TRBD1 (6 bases). The CDR3 sequence is 15 residues long. Germline V gives CDR1 SQVTM, CDR2 ANQGSEA. CDR3 loop: CSIGPQGFRTDTQYF. CDR3 nucleotide sequence: TGCAGTATCGGTCCTCAGGGGTTTCGGACAGATACGCAGTATTTT.

This chain connects TRBV5-1 to TRBJ2-7; 7 nucleotides match TRBD1. V dropped 4 bases and J dropped 3; count of bases not matched to a gene: 7. Looked up from germline, CDR1 is SGHRS and CDR2 is YFSETQ. The CDR3 length is 14 residues. The CDR3 DNA follows: TGCGCCAGCAGCCGAGGGACAGACTTCTACGAGCAGTACTTC. It is translated as CASSRGTDFYEQYF.

By proportion, this clonotype is medium-sized. The V gene is TRBV27, the J gene TRBJ2-1; 11 positions match TRBD2. Germline CDR1 reads MNHEY; CDR2 reads SMNVEV (reference sequence). The CDR3 extends over 15 amino acids. J was trimmed by 4 bases and V by 6 bases; bases with no gene match: 5. This CDR3 is CASSTGTSGYNEQFF. In DNA, the CDR3 is TGTGCCAGCAGCACCGGGACTAGCGGATACAATGAGCAGTTCTTC.

The chain combines TRBV20-1 with TRBJ1-5; TRBD1 agrees at 8 bases. V gave up 3 bases and J gave up 6 bases; unmatched junction bases: 10. Germline V gene data show CDR1 as DFQATT and CDR2 as SNEGSKA (reference sequence). The CDR3 has 15 amino acids. As DNA, the CDR3 is TGCAGTGCTAGGGACCCACAGGGGGGGGTTCAGCCCCAGCATTTT. This translates into CSARDPQGGVQPQHF.

This clonotype ranks as medium-sized. The chain is built from TRBV5-5 and TRBJ2-2, with D unclear. The CDR3 has 14 amino acids. Germline CDR1 and CDR2: SGHKS and YYEKEE (reference sequence). Trimming removed 0 bases at V and 7 bases at J, with 10 bases between. This chain's CDR3 is CASSLVPWGGELFF. DNA of the CDR3: TGTGCCAGCAGCTTGGTCCCGTGGGGCGGGGAGCTGTTTTTT.

This clonotype was picked up many times. The chain combines TRBV7-9 with TRBJ2-3; D remains ambiguous. V gave up 2 bases and J gave up 4 bases, with 13 bases separating them. Germline CDR1 SEHNR, CDR2 FQNEAQ (reference sequence). The CDR3 totals 15 residues. CDR3 residues: CASSLHPSPPDTQYF. In DNA, the CDR3 is TGTGCCAGCAGCTTACACCCCTCCCCCCCAGATACGCAGTATTTT.

Ten or more counts support this clonotype. This sequence joins TRBV7-9 and TRBJ2-7; 9 bases align to TRBD1. Germline V CDR1 and CDR2: SEHNR, FQNEAQ (reference sequence). V dropped 5 bases and J dropped 6; count of bases not matched to a gene: 2. This CDR3 has 12 residues. The CDR3 DNA reads as TGTGCCAGCAGCCCGACAGGGGGCGAGCAGTACTTC. Its translation: CASSPTGGEQYF.

The rearrangement joins TRBV12-3 or TRBV12-4 to TRBJ2-7; D uncertain. This CDR3 has 13 amino acids. V gave up 0 bases and J gave up 6 bases, with 9 bases separating them. The CDR3 region has the DNA TGTGCCAGCAGTTTAGCCCCGGCTGGCGAGCAGTACTTC. It codes for CASSLAPAGEQYF.

This clonotype was seen many times. The chain couples TRBV7-9 to TRBJ2-3, with TRBD2 identical over 8 bases. The V and J ends lost 5 bases and 3 bases, in that order; junction bases with no gene match: 13. CDR3 size: 17 residues. Germline loops: CDR1 SEHNR, CDR2 FQNEAQ (reference sequence). The CDR3 reads CASSLGSSGSRTDTQYF. In nucleotides, the CDR3 is TGTGCCAGCAGCCTGGGGAGCAGCGGGAGTCGTACAGATACGCAGTATTTT.

This clonotype has only a few counts. The chain combines TRBV27 with TRBJ1-5; D is uncertain. The V gene lost 3 bases and the J gene lost 3 bases, with 6 bases spanning the gap. Looked up from germline, CDR1 is MNHEY and CDR2 is SMNVEV (reference sequence). The CDR3 runs 13 residues. CDR3 bases: TGTGCCAGCAGTTTGATGCCCAATCAGCCCCAGCATTTT. The encoded protein is CASSLMPNQPQHF.

This clonotype is medium-sized by share. The chain carries TRBV27 and TRBJ2-7; TRBD2 aligns across 7 bases. CDR1 is MNHEY, CDR2 SMNVEV, per germline (reference sequence). After removal of 4 bases from V and 3 bases from J, the junction contained 15 bases not matched to a gene. This CDR3 is built from 17 residues. CDR3 loop: CASSSNPGGSRYYEQYF. CDR3 sequence (DNA): TGTGCCAGCAGTTCGAACCCCGGGGGGTCTCGTTACTACGAGCAGTACTTC.

This clonotype was counted a few times. The genes are TRBV6-2 or TRBV6-3 and TRBJ1-3; D is unresolved. With 7 bases removed from V and 9 bases from J, the gap between germline ends came to 22 bases. From germline, CDR1 is MNHEY and CDR2 SVGEGT. This CDR3 is built from 15 residues. This CDR3 reads CASTPRWTSKLTIYF. The CDR3, as DNA: TGTGCCAGCACCCCCCGGTGGACTTCCAAGCTCACCATATATTTT.

This clonotype was recorded many times. This chain links TRBV4-1 with TRBJ1-6, with unresolved D. Germline V gives CDR1 MGHRA, CDR2 YSYEKL. V dropped 0 bases and J dropped 9 bases, with 15 bases sitting between them. The CDR3 has 16 residues. The CDR3 reads CASSQEVNSRASPLHF. The CDR3 DNA reads as TGCGCCAGCAGCCAAGAGGTGAACAGTCGAGCTTCACCCCTCCACTTT.

This clonotype showed up many times. Written as DNA, the CDR3 is TGTGCCAGCAGCTCACCACTTCCGGGACAGGGGTATGGGGCCAACGTCCTGACTTTC. Its protein is CASSSPLPGQGYGANVLTF. The J gene is TRBJ2-6, the V gene TRBV5-6; 10 bases match TRBD1. The CDR3 length is 19 residues. Germline V gene sequence: CDR1 SGHDT, CDR2 YYEEEE. After removal of 3 bases from V and 3 bases from J, the junction contained 12 bases not matched to a gene.

This clonotype is classed as medium-sized. The CDR3 is CSAPLTGRYEQYF. The CDR3 DNA is TGCAGTGCTCCCTTGACAGGGCGCTACGAGCAGTACTTC. The genes are TRBV20-1 and TRBJ2-7; 7 bases fit TRBD1. The V gene's germline CDR1 is DFQATT and CDR2 SNEGSKA (reference sequence). The CDR3 covers 13 residues. V lost 5 bases, J lost 3 bases, and 7 bases stayed unmatched.

Regarding this clonotype: The junction shows a germline mismatch at one end, possibly a read error. The chain joins TRBV7-2 to TRBJ2-7, with D possibly matching TRBD1 (6 bases). From germline, CDR1 is SGHTA and CDR2 FQGNSA. CDR3 size: 13 residues. The CDR3 sequence is CVSSLGQFYEQYF. In DNA, the CDR3 is TGTGTCAGCAGCTTAGGACAGTTCTACGAGCAGTACTTC.

Comments on this clonotype: A read error may produce the germline difference seen at one junction end. The rearrangement joins TRBV5-1 to TRBJ2-2; D perhaps matches TRBD2 (5 bases). The CDR3 has 15 residues. Germline CDR1 SGHRS, CDR2 YFSETQ. CDR3 DNA sequence: TGCGCCAGCAGGCCGGCCCCGACGAACACCGGGGAGCCGTTTTTT. Translation: CASRPAPTNTGEPFF. The whole variable domain, filled in from reference TRBV5-1 and TRBJ2-2, reads KAGVTQTPRYLIKTRGQQVTLSCSPISGHRSVSWYQQTPGQGLQFLFEYFSETQRNKGNFPGRFSGRQFSNSRSEMNVSTLELGDSALYLCASRPAPTNTGEPFFGEGSRLTVL.

This clonotype was observed at least ten times. The chain employs TRBV5-1 and TRBJ2-7, with 9 bases lining up with TRBD2. The ends lost 0 bases at V and 7 bases at J; junction bases unmatched: 5. The CDR3 extends over 14 amino acids. Germline lookup yields CDR1 SGHRS and CDR2 YFSETQ. The CDR3 protein is CASSLGLAGREQYF. DNA for the CDR3: TGCGCCAGCAGCTTGGGGCTAGCGGGACGGGAGCAGTACTTC.

Ten or more counts support this clonotype. This rearrangement joins TRBV7-9 to TRBJ1-4, with D hard to call. Germline assignment: CDR1 SEHNR and CDR2 FQNEAQ (reference sequence). The CDR3 extends over 14 amino acids. Trimming left V 5 bases short and J 8 bases short, with 15 bases between. The CDR3 coding sequence is TGTGCCAGCAGCCCCCCGAGGGAGCGAGAAAAACTGTTTTTT. Amino acid sequence: CASSPPREREKLFF. Full variable domain (outside the CDR3, taken from reference TRBV7-9 and TRBJ1-4): DTGVSQNPRHKITKRGQNVTFRCDPISEHNRLYWYRQTLGQGPEFLTYFQNEAQLEKSRLLSDRFSAERPKGSFSTLEIQRTEQGDSAMYLCASSPPREREKLFFGSGTQLSVL.

The chain couples TRBV5-1 to TRBJ2-3, with TRBD2 matching 9 bases. V lost 1 base to trimming and J lost 0 bases; unmatched junction nucleotides: 9. Germline lookup yields CDR1 SGHRS and CDR2 YFSETQ. The CDR3 is 18 amino acids. The CDR3 DNA is TGCGCCAGCAGCTTGTCCCCTAGCGGGGCAGCTAGCACAGATACGCAGTATTTT. Amino acid sequence: CASSLSPSGAASTDTQYF.

This clonotype was detected many times. CDR3 nucleotide sequence: TGCGCCAGCAGCCAAGAGCCTGTAATGAACACTGAAGCTTTCTTT. Amino acid sequence: CASSQEPVMNTEAFF. This chain links TRBV4-3 with TRBJ1-1; D gene unclear. V was shortened by 0 bases and J by 0 bases, with 8 bases between the two germline ends. The germline V gene encodes CDR1 LGHNA and CDR2 YSLEER. The CDR3 length is 15 residues.

This clonotype ranks as medium-sized. The V and J genes are TRBV4-3 and TRBJ2-1, with D possibly matching TRBD2 (6 bases). V was clipped by 1 base and J by 2 bases, with 9 bases between them. Per germline, CDR1 LGHNA and CDR2 YSLEER. CDR3 size: 15 residues. The CDR3 protein is CASSQAAGPYNEQFF. The CDR3 bases are TGCGCCAGCAGCCAAGCGGCGGGGCCCTACAATGAGCAGTTCTTC.

This clonotype was counted once. The CDR3 DNA is TGTGCCAGCAGTTTCCACCCTTCCCTAGCCAAAAACATTCAGTACTTC. Translated, it gives CASSFHPSLAKNIQYF. This rearrangement joins TRBV28 to TRBJ2-4; the D is unclear. Deletions cut 3 bases from V and 0 bases from J, with 12 bases between. There are 16 residues in the CDR3. Germline CDR1 MDHEN, CDR2 SYDVKM.

The sample holds a few counts of this clonotype. The rearrangement joins TRBV21-1 to TRBJ2-1; the table gives TRBD1 as D, unverified against the DNA. TRBV21-1 is annotated as a pseudogene. The CDR3 extends over 15 amino acids. CDR3 in amino acids: CAARVGGQQYNEQFF. CDR3 DNA: TGTGCCGCAAGGGTAGGGGGACAGCAATACAATGAGCAGTTCTTC.